Listed here are 24 T cell receptor beta chains from one sample, sequenced in a study of T cell responses to AZD1222 COVID-19 vaccine. The repertoire was sequenced with immunoSEQ multiplex PCR; TCRdb's copy has only in-frame clones and lacks some. The profile shows roughly 70,000 clones, 79% of them singletons. The source was peripheral blood, collected on day 0 of MenACWY control vaccination. The origin of the receptors is an adult in good health.

The CDR3 DNA reads TGTGCCTGGAGTGAGGGACTATACCAAGATACGCAGTATTTT. The encoded protein is CAWSEGLYQDTQYF. V usage is TRBV30 and J usage is TRBJ2-3; 7 nucleotides line up with TRBD2. The ends lost 1 base at V and 5 bases at J; junction bases unmatched: 6. The CDR3 length is 14 residues. CDR1 and CDR2 from the germline V gene are GTSNPN and SVGIG (reference sequence).

On this clone: Other DNA variants within this sample encode the same CDR3. The chain joins TRBV12-3 or TRBV12-4 to TRBJ1-1; D might be TRBD1 (5 bases). V lost 6 bases and J 4 bases, leaving 6 bases between the germline ends. The CDR3 runs 11 residues. For the CDR3, the DNA is TGTGCCAGCAGCGGGGGCACTGAAGCTTTCTTT. Translation: CASSGGTEAFF.

The chain recombines TRBV2 with TRBJ2-3; D is unresolved. The CDR3 consists of 11 residues. The V gene lost 9 bases and the J gene lost 6 bases, with 10 bases spanning the gap. In germline, CDR1 is SNHLY, CDR2 FYNNEI. The CDR3 spells CASRAYDTQYF. The CDR3 DNA is TGTGCCAGTAGGGCCTACGATACGCAGTATTTT.

The chain recombines TRBV5-1 with TRBJ2-7; 11 bases fit TRBD2. The germline V gene has CDR1 SGHRS and CDR2 YFSETQ. The CDR3 has 17 residues. The ends lost 4 bases at V and 2 bases at J; junction bases unmatched: 11. CDR3 bases: TGCGCCAGCAGCCTCGGGACTAGCGGAGGGGTTACCTACGAGCAGTACTTC. Translating it yields CASSLGTSGGVTYEQYF. Together with reference TRBV5-1 and TRBJ2-7, the CDR3 gives the full variable domain: KAGVTQTPRYLIKTRGQQVTLSCSPISGHRSVSWYQQTPGQGLQFLFEYFSETQRNKGNFPGRFSGRQFSNSRSEMNVSTLELGDSALYLCASSLGTSGGVTYEQYFGPGTRLTVT.

V and J are TRBV27 and TRBJ1-1; possible D gene TRBD1, 5 bases. Trimming removed 3 bases at V and 6 bases at J, with 11 bases between. Germline CDR1 and CDR2: MNHEY and SMNVEV (reference sequence). The CDR3 has 13 amino acids. CDR3 sequence: CASSFVVGAEAFF. The CDR3 region has the DNA TGTGCCAGCAGTTTTGTCGTGGGGGCTGAAGCTTTCTTT.

The gene calls are TRBV2 and TRBJ1-1; the D gene is possibly TRBD1 (5 bases). The V gene's germline CDR1 is SNHLY and CDR2 FYNNEI. The CDR3 consists of 15 residues. V was pared by 2 bases and J by 1 base, with 11 bases between. CDR3 sequence reads: CASSEQGLRNTEAFF. The CDR3, as DNA: TGTGCCAGCAGTGAACAGGGTCTGCGGAACACTGAAGCTTTCTTT.

This clone has only a few counts. The chain joins TRBV7-9 to TRBJ2-1; a weak D match, TRBD2 (5 bases). Germline-derived CDR1 and CDR2 are SEHNR and FQNEAQ (reference sequence). The V gene lost 5 bases and the J gene lost 4 bases, with 27 bases spanning the gap. The length of the CDR3 is 19 residues. This CDR3 is CASSPPHADTLVPYNEQFF. DNA for the CDR3: TGTGCCAGCAGCCCACCCCATGCGGATACACTAGTACCTTACAATGAGCAGTTCTTC.

This clone was seen a few times. V and J are TRBV28 and TRBJ1-5, with D possibly being TRBD1 (6 bases). The CDR3 is made up of 15 amino acids. Trimming removed 3 bases at V and 1 base at J, with 10 bases between. Germline V CDR1 and CDR2: MDHEN, SYDVKM. CDR3 sequence reads: CASSLWRGSNQPQHF. Written as DNA, the CDR3 is TGTGCCAGCAGTTTGTGGAGGGGGAGCAATCAGCCCCAGCATTTT.

The chain recombines TRBV5-1 with TRBJ2-7, with TRBD1 identical over 9 bases. Per the germline V gene, CDR1 is SGHRS and CDR2 is YFSETQ. CDR3 length equals 15 residues. Trimming at V came to 4 bases and at J to 3 bases, leaving 8 bases not matched to a gene. The CDR3 nucleotides read TGCGCCAGCAGCCCTTCGACAGGGGGGGACTACGAGCAGTACTTC. Protein sequence: CASSPSTGGDYEQYF.

The rearrangement links TRBV5-4 to TRBJ2-5; 16 nucleotides agree with TRBD2. Trimming cost V 4 bases and J 5 bases; bases outside gene matches: 8. This CDR3 spans 17 amino acids. The germline V gene encodes CDR1 SGHNT and CDR2 YYREEE (reference sequence). CDR3 in DNA: TGTGCCAGCAGCCCCGGGACTAGCGGGGGGGCCGGGGAGACCCAGTACTTC. It encodes CASSPGTSGGAGETQYF.

As DNA, the CDR3 is TGTGCCAGCGGTGTGGACAGGGAAGGTGAAAAACTGTTTTTT. Its translation is CASGVDREGEKLFF. The rearrangement uses TRBV25-1 and TRBJ1-4; 8 bases line up with TRBD1. J was trimmed by 7 bases and V by 8 bases; bases with no gene match: 9. This CDR3 region has 14 residues. CDR1 is MGHDK, CDR2 SYGVNS, per germline.

This clone was seen more than once but under ten times. The V call is TRBV5-1, the J call TRBJ2-7; D may be TRBD1 or TRBD2 (5 bases each). CDR1 SGHRS and CDR2 YFSETQ come from the germline V gene. V was shortened by 4 bases and J by 6 bases, with 14 bases between the two germline ends. This CDR3 has 13 amino acids. The CDR3 protein is CASSTVLGGEQYF. DNA for the CDR3: TGCGCCAGCAGCACTGTGCTTGGGGGCGAGCAGTACTTC.

The chain is built from TRBV6-1 and TRBJ2-7; 9 bases are a match to TRBD2. This CDR3 spans 14 amino acids. V shed 5 bases and J 6 bases; nucleotides not matched to a gene: 8. CDR1 and CDR2 from the germline V gene are MNHNS and SASEGT. The CDR3 is CASSSQRGVPEQYF. Here the CDR3 DNA reads TGTGCCAGCAGTTCCCAGCGGGGGGTACCCGAGCAGTACTTC.

The chain recombines TRBV6-5 with TRBJ2-3; no definite D call. With 8 bases removed from V and 1 base from J, the gap between germline ends came to 10 bases. The CDR3 loop spans 13 amino acids. Germline CDR1 and CDR2: MNHEY and SVGAGI. Here the CDR3 DNA reads TGTGCCAGCCAAGGGTCGCGCACAGATACGCAGTATTTT. The encoded protein is CASQGSRTDTQYF.

The rearrangement links TRBV24-1 to TRBJ2-1; a possible D gene is TRBD1 (6 bases). The V gene lost 7 bases and the J gene lost 2 bases, with 11 bases spanning the gap. The CDR3 covers 14 residues. Germline assignment: CDR1 KGHDR and CDR2 SFDVKD. In DNA form, the CDR3 reads TGTGCCACCAGCCAGGGGAGCGCCTACAATGAGCAGTTCTTC. This gives the protein CATSQGSAYNEQFF.

The sample holds a few counts of this clone. The CDR3 nucleotides read TGTGCCAGCAGCTTACCAGTTTACAAACAGGGACACGAGCAGTTCTTC. This encodes CASSLPVYKQGHEQFF. The chain joins TRBV11-2 to TRBJ2-1, with D perhaps TRBD1 (6 bases). This CDR3 is 16 amino acids long. CDR1 is SGHAT, CDR2 FQNNGV, per germline. The V gene lost 2 bases and the J gene lost 10 bases, with 21 bases spanning the gap. The full variable domain, rest sourced from reference TRBV11-2 and TRBJ2-1, is EAGVAQSPRYKIIEKRQSVAFWCNPISGHATLYWYQQILGQGPKLLIQFQNNGVVDDSQLPKDRFSAERLKGVDSTLKIQPAKLEDSAVYLCASSLPVYKQGHEQFFGPGTRLTVL.

The V gene is TRBV12-5, the J gene TRBJ2-3, with D perhaps matching TRBD1 or TRBD2 (5 bases each). V lost 1 base and J 3 bases, leaving 11 bases between the germline ends. CDR3 length equals 15 residues. CDR1 and CDR2 (germline): LGHNT, FRNRAP. The CDR3 reads CASGLEGTSTDTQYF. DNA of the CDR3: TGTGCTAGTGGTTTGGAGGGGACCTCGACAGATACGCAGTATTTT.

This rearrangement joins TRBV7-5 to TRBJ2-7; the tabulated D call, TRBD2, remains unverified against the DNA. TRBV7-5 is classified as a pseudogene. The CDR3 consists of 14 residues. CDR3 in DNA: TGTGAGAGTCGGGAGCTAGCGGAAAAGTACGAGCAGTACTTC. Its translation: CESRELAEKYEQYF.

The chain combines TRBV9 with TRBJ2-2; D call uncertain. V lost 0 bases and J 6 bases, leaving 12 bases between the germline ends. This CDR3 contains 15 residues. In germline, CDR1 is SGDLS, CDR2 YYNGEE. Here the CDR3 DNA reads TGTGCCAGCAGCGTAGGTGACGCGATCTCCGGGGAGCTGTTTTTT. Its translation: CASSVGDAISGELFF.

The rearrangement joins TRBV28 to TRBJ2-2; possibly TRBD1 or TRBD2 for D (5 bases each). Germline CDR1 MDHEN, CDR2 SYDVKM. The V and J ends lost 7 bases and 5 bases respectively, with 20 bases between them. The CDR3 sequence is 16 residues long. The CDR3 coding sequence is TGTGCCAGCACCCCGAGAGGGACGAGGGGAACCGGGGAGCTGTTTTTT. As protein: CASTPRGTRGTGELFF. The whole variable domain, filled in from reference TRBV28 and TRBJ2-2, reads DVKVTQSSRYLVKRTGEKVFLECVQDMDHENMFWYRQDPGLGLRLIYFSYDVKMKEKGDIPEGYSVSREKKERFSLILESASTNQTSMYLCASTPRGTRGTGELFFGEGSRLTVL.

This clone was counted between two and nine times. The V call is TRBV2, the J call TRBJ2-1; no definite D call. Trimming cost V 5 bases and J 4 bases, with 15 bases left between them. The CDR3 has 15 amino acids. Germline values: CDR1 SNHLY, CDR2 FYNNEI. This CDR3 reads CASSREDAIYNEQFF. In DNA, the CDR3 is TGTGCCAGCAGTCGAGAGGACGCCATATACAATGAGCAGTTCTTC. Full variable domain (remainder filled in from reference TRBV2 and TRBJ2-1): EPEVTQTPSHQVTQMGQEVILRCVPISNHLYFYWYRQILGQKVEFLVSFYNNEISEKSEIFDDQFSVERPDGSNFTLKIRSTKLEDSAMYFCASSREDAIYNEQFFGPGTRLTVL.

This clone was seen just once. The chain recombines TRBV2 with TRBJ1-2; weak D call: TRBD1 (5 bases). Germline-derived CDR1 and CDR2 are SNHLY and FYNNEI. Trimming removed 1 base from V and 4 bases from J, with 13 bases in between. The CDR3 is made up of 15 amino acids. The CDR3 protein is CASSEEGLSSYGYTF. The CDR3 nucleotides read TGTGCCAGCAGTGAAGAGGGACTCAGTTCCTATGGCTACACCTTC. The variable domain in full, completed from reference TRBV2 and TRBJ1-2, reads EPEVTQTPSHQVTQMGQEVILRCVPISNHLYFYWYRQILGQKVEFLVSFYNNEISEKSEIFDDQFSVERPDGSNFTLKIRSTKLEDSAMYFCASSEEGLSSYGYTFGSGTRLTVV.

V is TRBV6-5 and J is TRBJ1-6, with D hard to call. The CDR3 spans 14 residues. CDR1 is MNHEY and CDR2 is SVGAGI in the germline V gene. Between the trimmed V and J ends, which lost 6 bases and 6 bases, there was a span of 12 bases. The CDR3 reads CASREGPGNSPLHF. CDR3 bases: TGTGCCAGCAGGGAGGGCCCTGGTAATTCACCCCTCCACTTT.

In nucleotides, the CDR3 is TGTGCCAGCAGTTACCGGAACATGGGGGTTCCCATGGCCGGGGAGCTGTTTTTT. Its translation: CASSYRNMGVPMAGELFF. This chain joins TRBV6-2 or TRBV6-3 and TRBJ2-2; D may correspond to TRBD1 or TRBD2 (5 bases each). Trimming stripped 2 bases from V and 6 bases from J, with 22 bases between. The CDR3 is made up of 18 amino acids. Germline V lookup: CDR1 MNHEY, CDR2 SVGEGT.